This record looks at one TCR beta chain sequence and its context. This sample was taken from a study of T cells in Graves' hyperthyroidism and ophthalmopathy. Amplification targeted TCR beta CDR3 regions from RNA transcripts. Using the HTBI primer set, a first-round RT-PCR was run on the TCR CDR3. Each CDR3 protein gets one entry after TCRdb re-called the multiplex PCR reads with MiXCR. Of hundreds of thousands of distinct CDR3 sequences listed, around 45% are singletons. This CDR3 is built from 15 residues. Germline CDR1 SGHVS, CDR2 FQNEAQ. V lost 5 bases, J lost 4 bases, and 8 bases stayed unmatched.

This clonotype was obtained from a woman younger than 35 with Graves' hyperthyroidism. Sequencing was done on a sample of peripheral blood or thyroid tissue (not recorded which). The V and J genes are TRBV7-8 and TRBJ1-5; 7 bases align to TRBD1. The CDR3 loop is CASSQATGENQPQHF. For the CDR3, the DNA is TGTGCCAGCAGCCAGGCAACAGGGGAGAATCAGCCCCAGCATTTT.